This TCR beta chain was documented in a study of T-cell reconstitution after alpha-beta-depleted transplantation in children. Study findings and constraints: Several hundred expanded graft clones reportedly gave rise to the alpha-beta T cells present about two months after transplant. A year post-transplant, T-cell counts and diversity derived mostly from newly produced T cells. At day 60, the high TCRbeta diversity found in some patients originated from recipient T cells and thymic progenitors that had survived.

Trimming shortened V by 4 bases and J by 1 base, and 14 bases separated the two germline ends. The CDR3 totals 15 residues. Germline V CDR1 and CDR2: SGHRS, YFSETQ. Comments on this clonotype: No antigen is known for it.

The TCRbeta library incorporated unique molecular identifiers. TCRdb reprocessed the PCR reads via MiXCR and lists one record per CDR3 protein. In the table there are about 900,000 distinct CDR3 sequences, about 29% of which are singletons. Sequenced here: PBMCs, mostly from graft donor cells, sampled 360 days after TCRalphabeta/CD19-depleted stem cell transplant. The chain has TRBV5-1 and TRBJ2-5, with a weak D call TRBD1 (5 bases). This TCR derives from a boy less than two years old who had a stem cell transplant for SCID, so the T cells may come from the graft donor. CDR3 in amino acids: CASSQTAGIQETQYF. Written as DNA, the CDR3 is TGCGCCAGCAGCCAAACCGCAGGGATCCAAGAGACCCAGTACTTC.